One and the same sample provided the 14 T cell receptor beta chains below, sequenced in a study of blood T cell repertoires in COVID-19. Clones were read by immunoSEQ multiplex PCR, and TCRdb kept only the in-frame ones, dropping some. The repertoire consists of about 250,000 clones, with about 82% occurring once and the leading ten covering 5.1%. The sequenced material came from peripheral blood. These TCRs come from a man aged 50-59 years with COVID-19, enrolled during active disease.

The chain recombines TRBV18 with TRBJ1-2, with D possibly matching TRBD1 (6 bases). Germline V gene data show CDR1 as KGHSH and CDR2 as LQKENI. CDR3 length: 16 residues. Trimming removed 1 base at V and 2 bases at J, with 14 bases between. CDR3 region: CASSPLVRGGNYGYTF. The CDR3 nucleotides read TGTGCCAGCTCACCACTGGTTCGGGGGGGCAACTATGGCTACACCTTC. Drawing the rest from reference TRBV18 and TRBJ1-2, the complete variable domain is NAGVMQNPRHLVRRRGQEARLRCSPMKGHSHVYWYRQLPEEGLKFMVYLQKENIIDESGMPKERFSAEFPKEGPSILRIQQVVRGDSAAYFCASSPLVRGGNYGYTFGSGTRLTVV.

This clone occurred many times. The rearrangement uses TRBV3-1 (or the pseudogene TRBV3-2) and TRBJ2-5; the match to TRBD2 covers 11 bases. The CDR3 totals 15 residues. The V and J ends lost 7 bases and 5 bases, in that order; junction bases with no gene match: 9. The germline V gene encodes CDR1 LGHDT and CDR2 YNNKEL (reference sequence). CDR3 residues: CASTLSGGADETQYF. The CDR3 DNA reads TGTGCCAGCACCCTTAGCGGGGGGGCCGACGAGACCCAGTACTTC.

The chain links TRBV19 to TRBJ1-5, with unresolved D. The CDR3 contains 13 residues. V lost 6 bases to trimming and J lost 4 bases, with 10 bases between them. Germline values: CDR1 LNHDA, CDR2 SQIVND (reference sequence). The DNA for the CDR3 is TGTGCCAGTAGGCGGGATCGAAATCAGCCCCAGCATTTT. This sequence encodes CASRRDRNQPQHF.

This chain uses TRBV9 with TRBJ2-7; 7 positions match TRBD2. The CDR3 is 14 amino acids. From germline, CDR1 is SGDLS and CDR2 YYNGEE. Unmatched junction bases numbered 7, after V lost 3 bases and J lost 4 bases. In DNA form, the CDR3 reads TGTGCCAGCAGCGAGCGGGATGGTAGGTACGAGCAGTACTTC. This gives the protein CASSERDGRYEQYF.

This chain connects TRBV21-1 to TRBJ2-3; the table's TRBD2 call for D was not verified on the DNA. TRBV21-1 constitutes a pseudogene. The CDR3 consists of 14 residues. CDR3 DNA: TGTGCCAGCAGCGGGCGGGGAAGGAAAGATACGCAGTATTTT. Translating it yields CASSGRGRKDTQYF.

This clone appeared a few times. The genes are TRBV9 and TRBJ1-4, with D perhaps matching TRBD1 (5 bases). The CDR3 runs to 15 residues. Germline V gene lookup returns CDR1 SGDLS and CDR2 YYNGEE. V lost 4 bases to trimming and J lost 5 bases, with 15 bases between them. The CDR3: CASSPRGTGNEKLFF. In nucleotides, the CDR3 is TGTGCCAGCAGCCCCCGGGGGACGGGAAATGAAAAACTGTTTTTT.

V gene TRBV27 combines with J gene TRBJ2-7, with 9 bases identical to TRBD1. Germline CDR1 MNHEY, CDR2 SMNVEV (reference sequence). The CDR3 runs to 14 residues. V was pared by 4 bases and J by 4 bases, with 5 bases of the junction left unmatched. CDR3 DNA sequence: TGTGCCAGCAGTTACGGGACAGGGACATACGAGCAGTACTTC. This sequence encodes CASSYGTGTYEQYF.

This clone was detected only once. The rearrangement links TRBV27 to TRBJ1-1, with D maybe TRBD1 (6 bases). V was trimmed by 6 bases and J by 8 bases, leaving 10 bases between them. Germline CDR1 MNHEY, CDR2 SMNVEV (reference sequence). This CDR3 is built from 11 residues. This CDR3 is CASSLGTEAFF. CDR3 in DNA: TGTGCCAGCAGCCTAGGGACAGAAGCTTTCTTT.

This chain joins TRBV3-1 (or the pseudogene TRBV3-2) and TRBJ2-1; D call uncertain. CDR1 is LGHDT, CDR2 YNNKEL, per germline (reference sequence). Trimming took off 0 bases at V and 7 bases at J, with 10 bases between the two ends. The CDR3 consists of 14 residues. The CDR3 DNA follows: TGTGCCAGCAGCCAAGATCTTGGCCAGAATGAGCAGTTCTTC. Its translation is CASSQDLGQNEQFF.

CDR3 nucleotides: TGTGCCAGCAGTGAAGCTCGGAGGGGTGAGCAGTTCTTC. This encodes CASSEARRGEQFF. The rearrangement uses TRBV2 and TRBJ2-1; D may be TRBD2 (6 bases). V was cut by 0 bases and J by 9 bases, with 9 bases left in between. Per germline, CDR1 SNHLY and CDR2 FYNNEI. The CDR3 covers 13 residues.

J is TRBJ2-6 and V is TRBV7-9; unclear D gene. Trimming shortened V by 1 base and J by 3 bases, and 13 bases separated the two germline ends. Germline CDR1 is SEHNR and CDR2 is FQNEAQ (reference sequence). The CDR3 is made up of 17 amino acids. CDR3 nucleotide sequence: TGTGCCAGCAGCTTAGATGAGACATTGGATGGGGCCAACGTCCTGACTTTC. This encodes CASSLDETLDGANVLTF.

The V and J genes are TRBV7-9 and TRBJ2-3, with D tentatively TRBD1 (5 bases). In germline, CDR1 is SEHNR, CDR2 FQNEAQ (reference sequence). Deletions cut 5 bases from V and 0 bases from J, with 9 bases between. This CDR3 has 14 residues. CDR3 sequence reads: CASSSRASTDTQYF. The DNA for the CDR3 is TGTGCCAGCAGCAGCAGGGCTAGCACAGATACGCAGTATTTT. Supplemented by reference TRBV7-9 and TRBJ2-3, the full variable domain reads DTGVSQNPRHKITKRGQNVTFRCDPISEHNRLYWYRQTLGQGPEFLTYFQNEAQLEKSRLLSDRFSAERPKGSFSTLEIQRTEQGDSAMYLCASSSRASTDTQYFGPGTRLTVL.

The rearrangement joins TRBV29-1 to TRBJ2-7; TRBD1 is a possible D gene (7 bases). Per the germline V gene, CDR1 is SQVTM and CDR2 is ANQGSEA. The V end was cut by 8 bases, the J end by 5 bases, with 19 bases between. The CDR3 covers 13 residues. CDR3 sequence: CSTRAGGLDEQYF. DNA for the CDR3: TGCAGCACCAGGGCAGGGGGGTTAGACGAGCAGTACTTC.

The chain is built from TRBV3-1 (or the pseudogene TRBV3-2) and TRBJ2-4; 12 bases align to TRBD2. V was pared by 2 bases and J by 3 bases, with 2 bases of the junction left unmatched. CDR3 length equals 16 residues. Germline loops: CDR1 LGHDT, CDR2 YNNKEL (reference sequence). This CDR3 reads CASSQLAGGRKNIQYF. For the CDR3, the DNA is TGTGCCAGCAGCCAACTAGCGGGGGGGCGCAAAAACATTCAGTACTTC.